These T cell receptor beta chains were read from a single sample in a study of blood T cell repertoires in COVID-19. Using immunoSEQ multiplex PCR, the repertoire was profiled, and TCRdb retains in-frame clones only, with some absent. Of about 160,000 clones listed, around 85% are singletons. Sequences were obtained from peripheral blood. The receptors stem from a man older than 75 with COVID-19, enrolled during active disease. The CDR3 runs from the conserved cysteine through the conserved F or W. A D gene is named only where the DNA matches it firmly. Size tells how often a clone was seen (once, few, many) or the class of an expanded clone, and some rows leave it out.

D gene | clone size | J gene | V gene | CDR3 protein | CDR3 DNA
NA | NA | TRBJ1-1 | TRBV10-3 | CAISAGDQRGEAFF | TGTGCCATCAGTGCGGGGGACCAAAGGGGTGAAGCTTTCTTT
NA | NA | TRBJ1-2 | TRBV6-1 | CASSESPGYGYTF | TGTGCCAGCAGTGAGAGCCCCGGCTATGGCTACACCTTC
NA | once | TRBJ2-7 | TRBV3-1/TRBV3-2 | CASSPGLSEQYF | TGTGCCAGCAGCCCAGGGCTTTCCGAGCAGTACTTC
TRBD1 | once | TRBJ1-3 | TRBV5-4 | CASSLAGGGNTIYF | TGTGCCAGCAGCTTGGCAGGGGGAGGAAACACCATATATTTT
NA | NA | TRBJ2-1 | TRBV24-1 | CATSDSSLNEQFF | TGTGCCACCAGTGATTCCTCCCTCAATGAGCAGTTCTTC
NA | NA | TRBJ1-2 | TRBV24-1 | CATSEADYGYTF | TGTGCCACCAGTGAAGCGGATTATGGCTACACCTTC
NA | NA | TRBJ1-2 | TRBV9 | CASSVGVSQDYGYTF | TGTGCCAGCAGCGTAGGGGTGTCACAGGACTATGGCTACACCTTC
TRBD1 | NA | TRBJ2-7 | TRBV18 | CASSPPDRAPSYEQYF | TGTGCCAGCTCACCTCCGGACAGGGCTCCTTCCTACGAGCAGTACTTC
TRBD1 | NA | TRBJ1-2 | TRBV4-1 | CASSQGTGDNYGYTF | TGCGCCAGCAGCCAGGGGACAGGGGATAACTATGGCTACACCTTC
TRBD2 | NA | TRBJ2-5 | TRBV7-2 | CASSLVPRLAGSQETQYF | TGTGCCAGCAGCTTAGTCCCGCGACTAGCGGGAAGCCAAGAGACCCAGTACTTC
NA | NA | TRBJ1-2 | TRBV5-4 | CASSLDQALNYGYTF | TGTGCCAGCAGCTTGGACCAGGCCCTTAACTATGGCTACACCTTC
NA | NA | TRBJ2-7 | TRBV3-1/TRBV3-2 | CASSRSRAGIYPEQYF | TGTGCCAGCAGCCGATCCCGGGCGGGCATCTATCCCGAGCAGTACTTC
NA | NA | TRBJ2-6 | TRBV6-2/TRBV6-3 | CASTPTGAGGANVLTF | TGTGCCAGCACCCCGACTGGAGCTGGGGGGGCCAACGTCCTGACTTTC
NA | NA | TRBJ1-1 | TRBV5-4 | CASSRGAGSNTEAFF | TGTGCCAGCAGTCGGGGGGCAGGCTCGAACACTGAAGCTTTCTTT
NA | NA | TRBJ1-4 | TRBV28 | CASTRGSEKLFF | TGTGCCAGCACAAGGGGAAGTGAAAAACTGTTTTTT
NA | NA | TRBJ1-4 | TRBV19 | CASADGGATNEKLFF | TGTGCCAGTGCCGACGGGGGTGCAACTAATGAAAAACTGTTTTTT
TRBD2 | NA | TRBJ2-1 | TRBV18 | CASSPGTSGGHEQFF | TGTGCCAGCTCACCGGGGACTAGCGGGGGCCATGAGCAGTTCTTC
TRBD1 | NA | TRBJ1-5 | TRBV4-1 | CASSQATNWGTGNNQPQHF | TGCGCCAGCAGCCAAGCTACGAACTGGGGGACAGGGAACAATCAGCCCCAGCATTTT
TRBD1 | NA | TRBJ2-7 | TRBV11-2 | CASSLEAGGEQYF | TGTGCCAGCAGCTTAGAAGCAGGGGGCGAGCAGTACTTC
TRBD1 | NA | TRBJ2-5 | TRBV12-5 | CASGSQTGPPETQYF | TGTGCTAGTGGTTCTCAGACAGGGCCTCCAGAGACCCAGTACTTC
NA | NA | TRBJ1-4 | TRBV19 | CASSIMGKGSEKLFF | TGTGCCAGTAGTATCATGGGCAAAGGGAGTGAAAAACTGTTTTTT
NA | once | TRBJ1-1 | TRBV19 | CACGGNTEAFF | TGTGCTTGCGGGGGAAACACTGAAGCTTTCTTT
TRBD1 | NA | TRBJ1-5 | TRBV7-8 | CASSRTGNQPQHF | TGTGCCAGCAGCAGGACAGGGAATCAGCCCCAGCATTTT
NA | NA | TRBJ1-1 | TRBV5-4 | CASSLEGRWTGGNTEAFF | TGTGCCAGCAGCTTGGAGGGTCGTTGGACCGGGGGTAACACTGAAGCTTTCTTT
NA | NA | TRBJ2-7 | TRBV19 | CASSMGLSYEQYF | TGTGCCAGTAGTATGGGCCTCTCCTACGAGCAGTACTTC
NA | few | TRBJ2-5 | TRBV11-3 | CASSPGQTQETQYF | TGTGCCAGCAGCCCCGGACAGACACAAGAGACCCAGTACTTC
NA | NA | TRBJ1-1 | TRBV15 | CATRGGGSEAFF | TGTGCCACCAGGGGAGGGGGGAGTGAAGCTTTCTTT
NA | NA | TRBJ1-1 | TRBV7-8 | CASSSIRGLNTEAFF | TGTGCCAGCAGCTCGATCAGGGGATTGAACACTGAAGCTTTCTTT
TRBD1 | NA | TRBJ1-1 | TRBV9 | CASSPRTGKNTEAFF | TGTGCCAGCAGCCCTAGGACAGGGAAGAACACTGAAGCTTTCTTT
NA | NA | TRBJ2-1 | TRBV10-3 | CAISPGSANEQFF | TGTGCCATCAGTCCGGGTTCGGCCAATGAGCAGTTCTTC
TRBD1 | NA | TRBJ1-1 | TRBV19 | CASSGVGQGNTEAFF | TGTGCCAGTAGTGGGGTCGGACAGGGGAACACTGAAGCTTTCTTT
NA | NA | TRBJ2-7 | TRBV4-2 | CASSQENRAYEQYF | TGTGCCAGCAGCCAAGAGAACCGAGCCTACGAGCAGTACTTC
TRBD1 | NA | TRBJ2-1 | TRBV10-3 | CATYRDRGDNEQFF | TGTGCCACGTACAGGGACAGGGGAGACAATGAGCAGTTCTTC
NA | NA | TRBJ2-7 | TRBV5-5 | CASSPQLGDSYEQYF | TGTGCCAGCAGCCCGCAGTTAGGGGACTCCTACGAGCAGTACTTC
NA | once | TRBJ1-1 | TRBV9 | CASSVDGGADTEAFF | TGTGCCAGCAGCGTAGATGGGGGGGCGGACACTGAAGCTTTCTTT
NA | NA | TRBJ1-1 | TRBV6-5 | CASSYSRGDTEAFF | TGTGCCAGCAGTTACTCCCGCGGAGACACTGAAGCTTTCTTT
TRBD1 | NA | TRBJ1-5 | TRBV3-1/TRBV3-2 | CASSQDGQGGQPQHF | TGTGCCAGCAGCCAAGATGGACAGGGCGGTCAGCCCCAGCATTTT
NA | once | TRBJ1-4 | TRBV12-1 | CASSLGNLHISF | TGTGCCAGCAGCTTGGGCAACTTACACATCTCTTTT
TRBD1 | NA | TRBJ2-3 | TRBV5-5 | CASSLDRGTDTQYF | TGTGCCAGCAGCTTGGACAGGGGGACAGATACGCAGTATTTT
NA | NA | TRBJ2-1 | TRBV5-6 | CASSLRGSSYNEQFF | TGTGCCAGCAGCTTGAGAGGGAGCTCCTACAATGAGCAGTTCTTC
NA | NA | TRBJ1-1 | TRBV7-2 | CASRLTVNTEAFF | TGTGCCAGCAGATTAACAGTGAACACTGAAGCTTTCTTT
NA | few | TRBJ1-1 | TRBV7-3 | CASSLSRQDTEAFF | TGTGCCAGCAGCTTATCTCGCCAGGACACTGAAGCTTTCTTT
TRBD1 | once | TRBJ1-5 | TRBV5-6 | CASSWGQGLDQPQHF | TGTGCCAGCAGCTGGGGACAGGGACTAGATCAGCCCCAGCATTTT
TRBD1 | few | TRBJ1-5 | TRBV6-6 | CAIQGPDFGPQHF | TGTGCCATACAGGGGCCGGACTTTGGGCCCCAGCATTTT
NA | NA | TRBJ1-2 | TRBV27 | CASSLDRDGYTF | TGTGCCAGCAGTTTAGACAGAGATGGCTACACCTTC
TRBD1 | NA | TRBJ1-4 | TRBV2 | CASSKDRVNEKLFF | TGTGCCAGCAGTAAGGACAGGGTTAATGAAAAACTGTTTTTT
NA | NA | TRBJ1-1 | TRBV4-1 | CASSQDSWEGNTEAFF | TGCGCCAGCAGCCAAGATAGTTGGGAGGGGAACACTGAAGCTTTCTTT
NA | few | TRBJ1-4 | TRBV2 | CASSQEGLTNEKLFF | TGTGCCAGCAGTCAGGAGGGCTTAACTAATGAAAAACTGTTTTTT
TRBD1 | NA | TRBJ2-3 | TRBV10-1 | CASSWDSRSTDTQYF | TGCGCCAGCAGTTGGGACAGTCGTAGCACAGATACGCAGTATTTT
TRBD1 | NA | TRBJ1-5 | TRBV6-5 | CASSSLTGGWPQHF | TGTGCCAGCAGTTCCCTGACAGGGGGATGGCCCCAGCATTTT
TRBD1 | few | TRBJ1-2 | TRBV3-1/TRBV3-2 | CASSTRTGRIGYTF | TGTGCCAGCAGCACACGGACAGGGAGGATCGGCTACACCTTC
TRBD2 | NA | TRBJ2-5 | TRBV28 | CASSFPLAGRRETQYF | TGTGCCAGCAGTTTTCCCTTAGCGGGGAGGCGAGAGACCCAGTACTTC
TRBD1 | NA | TRBJ1-1 | TRBV9 | CASSLYVPGQGTGTEAFF | TGTGCCAGCAGCTTATATGTCCCGGGACAGGGGACGGGCACTGAAGCTTTCTTT
TRBD1 | NA | TRBJ1-2 | TRBV28 | CASSKGQGDYGYTF | TGTGCCAGCAGTAAGGGACAGGGGGACTATGGCTACACCTTC
TRBD1 | few | TRBJ1-4 | TRBV6-1 | CASSENRGREKLFF | TGTGCCAGCAGTGAAAACAGGGGGCGAGAAAAACTGTTTTTT